This TCR beta chain was captured by sequencing in a study of neurological immune-mediated disorders. TCRdb redid the calling of the 5' RACE reads with MiXCR, one entry per CDR3 protein. The sample has tens of thousands of distinct CDR3 sequences; 13% to 15% are singletons. The CDR3 is made up of 16 amino acids. V was pared by 4 bases and J by 4 bases, with 11 bases of the junction left unmatched. Germline V gene sequence: CDR1 LGHDT, CDR2 YNNKEL (reference sequence). Whole-study results and caveats: CDR3 amino acid sequences of expanded clones were not shared across subjects, a result suggesting private repertoires in all groups.

This clonotype was recorded many times. What it recognizes is unknown. The V call is TRBV3-1, the J call TRBJ1-2; 8 bases align to TRBD1. Material for sequencing was PBMCs. This TCR came from a woman in her 50s in good health. This chain's CDR3 is CASSLLAGGFAYGYTF. The CDR3 DNA is TGTGCCAGCAGCCTTCTCGCAGGGGGCTTTGCCTATGGCTACACCTTC.